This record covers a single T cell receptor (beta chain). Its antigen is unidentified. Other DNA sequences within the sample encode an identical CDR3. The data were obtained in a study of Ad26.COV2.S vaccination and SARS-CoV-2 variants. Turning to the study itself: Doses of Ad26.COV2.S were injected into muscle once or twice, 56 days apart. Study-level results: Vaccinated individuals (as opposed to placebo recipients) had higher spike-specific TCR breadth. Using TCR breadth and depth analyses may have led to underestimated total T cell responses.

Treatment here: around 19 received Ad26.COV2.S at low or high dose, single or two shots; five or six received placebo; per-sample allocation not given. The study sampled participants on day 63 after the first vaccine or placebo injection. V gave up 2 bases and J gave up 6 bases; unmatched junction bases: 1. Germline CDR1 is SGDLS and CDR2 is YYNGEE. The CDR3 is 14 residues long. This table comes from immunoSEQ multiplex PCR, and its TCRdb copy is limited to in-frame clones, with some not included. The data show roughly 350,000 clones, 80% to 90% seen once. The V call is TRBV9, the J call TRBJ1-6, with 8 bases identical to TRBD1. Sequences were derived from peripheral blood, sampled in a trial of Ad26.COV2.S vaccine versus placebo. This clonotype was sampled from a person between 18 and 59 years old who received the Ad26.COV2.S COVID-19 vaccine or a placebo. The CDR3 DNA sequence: TGTGCCAGCAGCGTCGGGACAGGTAATTCACCCCTCCACTTT. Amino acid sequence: CASSVGTGNSPLHF. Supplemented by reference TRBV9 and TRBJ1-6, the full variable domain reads DSGVTQTPKHLITATGQRVTLRCSPRSGDLSVYWYQQSLDQGLQFLIQYYNGEERAKGNILERFSAQQFPDLHSELNLSSLELGDSALYFCASSVGTGNSPLHFGNGTRLTVT.